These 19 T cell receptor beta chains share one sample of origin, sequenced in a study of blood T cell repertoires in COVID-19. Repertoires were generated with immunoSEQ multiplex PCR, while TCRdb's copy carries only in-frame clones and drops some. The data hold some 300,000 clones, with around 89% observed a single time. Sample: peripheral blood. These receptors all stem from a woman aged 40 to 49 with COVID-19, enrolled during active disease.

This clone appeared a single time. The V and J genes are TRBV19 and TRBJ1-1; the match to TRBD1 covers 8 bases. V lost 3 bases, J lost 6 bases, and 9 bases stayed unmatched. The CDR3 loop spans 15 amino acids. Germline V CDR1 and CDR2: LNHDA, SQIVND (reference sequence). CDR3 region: CASSMIGQGDAEAFF. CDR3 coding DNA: TGTGCCAGTAGTATGATCGGACAGGGTGACGCTGAAGCTTTCTTT.

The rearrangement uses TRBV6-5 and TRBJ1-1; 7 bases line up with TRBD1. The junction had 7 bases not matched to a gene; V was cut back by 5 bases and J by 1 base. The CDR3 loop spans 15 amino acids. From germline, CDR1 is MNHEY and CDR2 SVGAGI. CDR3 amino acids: CASSRDPGGNTEAFF. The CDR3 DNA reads TGTGCCAGCAGTCGCGACCCAGGGGGGAACACTGAAGCTTTCTTT.

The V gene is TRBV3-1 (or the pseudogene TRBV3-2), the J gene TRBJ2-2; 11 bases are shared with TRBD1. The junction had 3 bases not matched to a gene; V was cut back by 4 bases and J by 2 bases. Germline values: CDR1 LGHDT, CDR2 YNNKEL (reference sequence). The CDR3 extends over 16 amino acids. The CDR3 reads CASSLRTGGNTGELFF. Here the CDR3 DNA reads TGTGCCAGCAGCCTACGGACAGGGGGCAACACCGGGGAGCTGTTTTTT.

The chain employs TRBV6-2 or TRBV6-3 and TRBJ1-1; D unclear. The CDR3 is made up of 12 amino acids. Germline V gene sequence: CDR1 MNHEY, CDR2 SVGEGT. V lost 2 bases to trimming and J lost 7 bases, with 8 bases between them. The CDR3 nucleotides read TGTGCCAGCAGTTACCGGACTCTTGAAGCTTTCTTT. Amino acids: CASSYRTLEAFF.

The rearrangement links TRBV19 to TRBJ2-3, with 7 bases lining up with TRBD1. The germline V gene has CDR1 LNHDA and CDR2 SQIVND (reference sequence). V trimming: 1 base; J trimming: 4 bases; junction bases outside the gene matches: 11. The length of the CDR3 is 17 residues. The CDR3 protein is CASSIVRTGGGPDTQYF. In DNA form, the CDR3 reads TGTGCCAGTAGTATAGTACGGACAGGTGGGGGCCCAGATACGCAGTATTTT.

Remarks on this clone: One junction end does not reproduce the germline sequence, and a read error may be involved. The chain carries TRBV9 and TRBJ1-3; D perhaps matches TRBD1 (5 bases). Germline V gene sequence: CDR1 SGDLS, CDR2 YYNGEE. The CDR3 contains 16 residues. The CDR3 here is CAGSVAGFYSGNTIYF. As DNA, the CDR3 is TGTGCCGGCAGCGTAGCAGGGTTTTACTCTGGAAACACCATATATTTT. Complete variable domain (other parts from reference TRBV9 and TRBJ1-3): DSGVTQTPKHLITATGQRVTLRCSPRSGDLSVYWYQQSLDQGLQFLIQYYNGEERAKGNILERFSAQQFPDLHSELNLSSLELGDSALYFCAGSVAGFYSGNTIYFGEGSWLTVV.

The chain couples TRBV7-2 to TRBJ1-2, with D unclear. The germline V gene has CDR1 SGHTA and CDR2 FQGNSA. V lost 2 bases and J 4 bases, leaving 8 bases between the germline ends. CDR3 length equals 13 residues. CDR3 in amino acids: CASSLFSSYGYTF. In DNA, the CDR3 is TGTGCCAGCAGCTTATTCAGTTCCTATGGCTACACCTTC.

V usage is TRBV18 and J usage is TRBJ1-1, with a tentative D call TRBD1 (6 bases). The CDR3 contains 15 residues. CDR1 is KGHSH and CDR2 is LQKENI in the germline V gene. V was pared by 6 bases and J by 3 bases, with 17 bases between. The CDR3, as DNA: TGTGCCAGCTCTCAAAGCAGGGGCTTCGACACTGAAGCTTTCTTT. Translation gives CASSQSRGFDTEAFF.

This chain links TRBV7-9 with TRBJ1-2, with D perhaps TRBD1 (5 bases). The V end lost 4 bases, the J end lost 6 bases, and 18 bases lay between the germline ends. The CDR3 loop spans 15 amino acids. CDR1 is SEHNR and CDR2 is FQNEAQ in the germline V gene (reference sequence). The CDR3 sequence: CASSSTVRDLNGYTF. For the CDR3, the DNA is TGTGCCAGCAGCTCGACGGTCCGGGACTTGAATGGCTACACCTTC.

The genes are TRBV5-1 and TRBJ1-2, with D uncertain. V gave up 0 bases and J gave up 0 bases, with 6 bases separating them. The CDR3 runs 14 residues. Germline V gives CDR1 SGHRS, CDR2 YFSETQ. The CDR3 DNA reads TGCGCCAGCAGCTTGGACGGAGCTAACTATGGCTACACCTTC. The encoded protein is CASSLDGANYGYTF.

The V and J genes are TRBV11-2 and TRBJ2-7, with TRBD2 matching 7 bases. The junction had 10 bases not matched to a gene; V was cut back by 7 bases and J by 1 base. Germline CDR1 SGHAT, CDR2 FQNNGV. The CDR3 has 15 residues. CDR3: CASTPPVRGSYEQYF. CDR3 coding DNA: TGTGCCAGCACACCTCCCGTGCGGGGGTCCTACGAGCAGTACTTC. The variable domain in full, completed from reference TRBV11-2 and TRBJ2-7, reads EAGVAQSPRYKIIEKRQSVAFWCNPISGHATLYWYQQILGQGPKLLIQFQNNGVVDDSQLPKDRFSAERLKGVDSTLKIQPAKLEDSAVYLCASTPPVRGSYEQYFGPGTRLTVT.

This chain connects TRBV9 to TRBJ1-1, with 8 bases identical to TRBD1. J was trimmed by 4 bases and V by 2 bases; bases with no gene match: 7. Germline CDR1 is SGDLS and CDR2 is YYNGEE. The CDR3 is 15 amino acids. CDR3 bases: TGTGCCAGCAGCGTGCCGACAGGGGTAGGCACTGAAGCTTTCTTT. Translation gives CASSVPTGVGTEAFF.

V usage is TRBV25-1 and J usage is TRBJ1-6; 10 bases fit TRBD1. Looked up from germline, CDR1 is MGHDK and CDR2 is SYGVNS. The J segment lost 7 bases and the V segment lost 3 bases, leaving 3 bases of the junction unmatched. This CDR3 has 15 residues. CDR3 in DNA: TGTGCCAGCAGTGACAGGGACAGGGGAAATTCACCCCTCCACTTT. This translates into CASSDRDRGNSPLHF.

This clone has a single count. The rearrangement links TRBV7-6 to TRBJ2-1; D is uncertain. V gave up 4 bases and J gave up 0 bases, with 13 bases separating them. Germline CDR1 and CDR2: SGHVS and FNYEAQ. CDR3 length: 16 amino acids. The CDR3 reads CASSSRLTSSYNEQFF. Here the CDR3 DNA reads TGTGCCAGCAGCTCCCGTCTCACGAGCTCCTACAATGAGCAGTTCTTC.

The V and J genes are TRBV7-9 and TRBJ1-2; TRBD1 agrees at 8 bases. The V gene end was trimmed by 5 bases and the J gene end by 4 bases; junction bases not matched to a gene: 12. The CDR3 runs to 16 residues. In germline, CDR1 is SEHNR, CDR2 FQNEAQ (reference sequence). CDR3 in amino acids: CASSHSGGSTGYGYTF. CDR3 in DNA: TGTGCCAGCAGCCACTCAGGGGGCAGTACGGGCTATGGCTACACCTTC.

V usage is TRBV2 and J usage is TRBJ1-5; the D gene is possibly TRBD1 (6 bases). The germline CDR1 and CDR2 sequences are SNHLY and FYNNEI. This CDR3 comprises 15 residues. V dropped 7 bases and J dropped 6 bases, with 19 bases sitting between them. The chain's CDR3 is CASKGMGHPFQPQHF. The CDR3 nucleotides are TGTGCCAGCAAAGGGATGGGACATCCTTTTCAGCCCCAGCATTTT.

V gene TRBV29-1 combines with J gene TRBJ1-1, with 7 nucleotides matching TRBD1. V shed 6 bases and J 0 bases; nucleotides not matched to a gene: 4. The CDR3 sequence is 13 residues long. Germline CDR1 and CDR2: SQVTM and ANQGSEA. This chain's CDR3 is CSVDRNLNTEAFF. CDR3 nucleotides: TGCAGCGTGGACAGGAACTTGAACACTGAAGCTTTCTTT.

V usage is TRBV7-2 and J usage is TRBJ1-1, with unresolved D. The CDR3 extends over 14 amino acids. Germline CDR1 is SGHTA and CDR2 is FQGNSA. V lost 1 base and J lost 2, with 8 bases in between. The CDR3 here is CASSLGHANTEAFF. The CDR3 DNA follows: TGTGCCAGCAGCTTAGGACACGCTAACACTGAAGCTTTCTTT.

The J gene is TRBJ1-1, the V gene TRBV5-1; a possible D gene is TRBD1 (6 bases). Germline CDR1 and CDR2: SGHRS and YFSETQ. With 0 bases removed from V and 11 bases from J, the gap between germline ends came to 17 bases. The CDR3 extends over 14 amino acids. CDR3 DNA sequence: TGCGCCAGCAGCTTGGCGGGCTTACCCGACAGGGCTTTCTTT. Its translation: CASSLAGLPDRAFF.